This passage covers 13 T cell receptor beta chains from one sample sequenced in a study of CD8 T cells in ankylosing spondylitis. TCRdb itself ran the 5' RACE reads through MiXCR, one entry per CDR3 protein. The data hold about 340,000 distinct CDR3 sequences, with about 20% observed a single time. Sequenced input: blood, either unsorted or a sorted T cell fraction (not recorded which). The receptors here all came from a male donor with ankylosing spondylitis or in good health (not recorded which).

This chain's CDR3 is CATRTGTGATEAFF. The CDR3 coding sequence is TGTGCCACCAGAACCGGGACAGGGGCCACTGAAGCTTTCTTT. This chain uses TRBV15 with TRBJ1-1; 10 bases are a match to TRBD1. The germline V gene has CDR1 LNHNV and CDR2 YYDKDF (reference sequence). The CDR3 contains 14 residues. Trimming took 6 bases from V and 4 from J; bases not matched to a gene: 5.

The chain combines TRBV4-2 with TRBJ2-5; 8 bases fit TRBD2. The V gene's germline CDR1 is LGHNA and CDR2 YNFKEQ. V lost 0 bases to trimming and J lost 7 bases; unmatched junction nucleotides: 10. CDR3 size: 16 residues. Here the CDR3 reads CASSQDLVGGDGTQYF. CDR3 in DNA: TGTGCCAGCAGCCAAGATCTCGTCGGGGGGGACGGGACCCAGTACTTC.

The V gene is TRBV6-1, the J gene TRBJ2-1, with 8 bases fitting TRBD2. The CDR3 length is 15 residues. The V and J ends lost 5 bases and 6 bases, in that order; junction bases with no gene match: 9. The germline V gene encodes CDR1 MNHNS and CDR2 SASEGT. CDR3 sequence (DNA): TGTGCCAGCAGTCTTACCCCCAGCGGGGGCAATGAGCAGTTCTTC. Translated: CASSLTPSGGNEQFF.

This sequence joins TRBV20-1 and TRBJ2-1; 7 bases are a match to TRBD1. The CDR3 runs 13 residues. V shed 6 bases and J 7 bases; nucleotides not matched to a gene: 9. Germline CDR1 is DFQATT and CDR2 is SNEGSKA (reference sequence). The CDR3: CSAPKTGKNEQFF. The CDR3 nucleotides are TGCAGTGCGCCGAAGACAGGGAAAAATGAGCAGTTCTTC.

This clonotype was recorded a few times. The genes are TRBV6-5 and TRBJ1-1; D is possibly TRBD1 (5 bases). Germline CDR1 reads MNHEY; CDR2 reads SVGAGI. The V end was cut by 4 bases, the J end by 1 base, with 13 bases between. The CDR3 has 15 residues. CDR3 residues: CASSSPPGGNTEAFF. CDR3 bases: TGTGCCAGCAGTTCTCCCCCGGGGGGGAACACTGAAGCTTTCTTT.

In DNA, the CDR3 is TGTGCCAGCAGCTTAGCGGGGGGCCTGTGGGATACGCAGTATTTT. It specifies CASSLAGGLWDTQYF. V is TRBV7-6 and J is TRBJ2-3; possibly TRBD1 or TRBD2 for D (6 bases each). The CDR3 covers 15 residues. Germline lookup yields CDR1 SGHVS and CDR2 FNYEAQ. Trimming stripped 0 bases from V and 6 bases from J, with 13 bases between.

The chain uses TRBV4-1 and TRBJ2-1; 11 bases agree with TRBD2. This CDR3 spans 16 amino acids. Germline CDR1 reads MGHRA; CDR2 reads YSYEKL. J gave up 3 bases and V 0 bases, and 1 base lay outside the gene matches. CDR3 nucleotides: TGCGCCAGCAGCCAAGAACTAGCGGGGGACTACAATGAGCAGTTCTTC. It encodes CASSQELAGDYNEQFF.

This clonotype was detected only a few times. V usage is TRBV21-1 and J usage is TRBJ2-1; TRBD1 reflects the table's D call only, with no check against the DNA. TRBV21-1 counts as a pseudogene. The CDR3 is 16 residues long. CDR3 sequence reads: CASSKAPGPGYNEQFF. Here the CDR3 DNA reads TGTGCCAGCAGCAAAGCTCCCGGGCCGGGTTACAATGAGCAGTTCTTC.

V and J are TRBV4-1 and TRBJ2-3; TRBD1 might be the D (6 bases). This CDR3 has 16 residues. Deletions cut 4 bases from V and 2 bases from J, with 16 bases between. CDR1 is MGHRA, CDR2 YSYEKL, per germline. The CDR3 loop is CASSPPGGQTTDTQYF. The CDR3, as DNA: TGCGCCAGCAGCCCCCCCGGAGGACAGACCACAGATACGCAGTATTTT.

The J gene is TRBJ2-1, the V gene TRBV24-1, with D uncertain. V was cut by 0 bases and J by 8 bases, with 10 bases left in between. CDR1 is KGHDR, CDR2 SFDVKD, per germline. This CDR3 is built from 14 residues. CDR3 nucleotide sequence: TGTGCCACCAGTGATTTGGTCCCTCCCCATGAGCAGTTCTTC. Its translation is CATSDLVPPHEQFF.

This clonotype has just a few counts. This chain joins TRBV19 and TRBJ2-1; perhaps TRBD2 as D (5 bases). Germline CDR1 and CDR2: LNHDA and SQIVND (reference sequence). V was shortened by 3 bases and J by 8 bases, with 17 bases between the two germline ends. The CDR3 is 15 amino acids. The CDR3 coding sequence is TGTGCCAGTAGTATCCCAGGAGGAAAAAGCGATGAGCAGTTCTTC. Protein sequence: CASSIPGGKSDEQFF.

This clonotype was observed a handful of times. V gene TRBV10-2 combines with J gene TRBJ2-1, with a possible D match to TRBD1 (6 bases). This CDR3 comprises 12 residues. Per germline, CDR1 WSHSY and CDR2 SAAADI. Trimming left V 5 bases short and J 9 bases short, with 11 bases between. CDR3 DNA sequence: TGCGCCAGCAGTCAGGGGTCGGGTGAGCAGTTCTTC. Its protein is CASSQGSGEQFF.

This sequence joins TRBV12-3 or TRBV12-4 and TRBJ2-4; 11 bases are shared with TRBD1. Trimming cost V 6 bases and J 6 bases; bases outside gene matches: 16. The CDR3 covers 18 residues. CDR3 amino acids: CASRPPAGGTGGSNIQYF. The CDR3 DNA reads TGTGCCAGCAGACCCCCAGCAGGCGGGACAGGGGGGTCAAACATTCAGTACTTC.